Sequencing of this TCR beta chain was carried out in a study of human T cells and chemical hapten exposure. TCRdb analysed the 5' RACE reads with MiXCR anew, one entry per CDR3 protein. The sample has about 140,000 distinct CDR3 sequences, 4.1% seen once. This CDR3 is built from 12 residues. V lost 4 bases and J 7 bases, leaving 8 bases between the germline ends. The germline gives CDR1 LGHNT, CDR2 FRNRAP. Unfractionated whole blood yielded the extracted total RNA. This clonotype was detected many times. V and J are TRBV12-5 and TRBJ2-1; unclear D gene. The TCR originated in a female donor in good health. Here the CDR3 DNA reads TGTGCTAGTGGTTCCCAGAGGAATGAGCAGTTCTTC. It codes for CASGSQRNEQFF.